This T cell receptor beta chain was documented in a study of cytomegalovirus exposure and HLA in healthy donors (dated by TCRdb to the late 2010s). Background for the entire study: According to an earlier analysis of around 600 of the donors, 200 million or so T cells yielded 90 million to 130 million unique TCR beta sequences and about 280 Gb of sequence data. An early release covering about 600 HLA-typed donors comprised about 290 gigabases of sequencing data and some 79 million unique TCR sequences. The genetic ancestry cluster associated with self-reported Caucasian donors included 81% of the roughly 360 genotyped donors. The study aimed to test whether cataloging public T cell receptors could reveal signatures of past pathogen exposure. The study used immunosequencing to profile the T cell repertoires of 666 subjects and linked those repertoires to cytomegalovirus serostatus. Besides the first cohort of roughly 660 subjects, a separate validation cohort made up of 120 different subjects was used. The study combined high-throughput TCR immunosequencing, statistical association of individual TCRs with disease status, and machine learning to predict cytomegalovirus infection status. A later analysis re-analyzed previously published TCR beta repertoires from roughly 630 donors and added high-resolution HLA genotyping to study TCR occurrence patterns. Rather than using new phenotypic data, the later analysis identified candidate immune exposures from TCR beta sequences and from how often those sequences occurred across donors. An earlier analysis of 587 of the donors used high-throughput TCR beta sequencing to judge whether each TCR beta V gene segment behaved as functional or pseudogenic. Donor age, sex, ethnicity and CMV serostatus were collected together with the repertoire data. Genome-wide SNP genotypes for about 65% of the 666 donors were used in a later genetic analysis, which treated that subset as a discovery cohort. All discovery cohort repertoires had been generated using a single sequencing platform. HLA typing included class I and class II loci at four-digit resolution. Typing coverage differed by locus: A, B, C, DRB1 and DQB1 were typed in about 629-640 donors, DQA1 in around 500, DPA1 in over 600, and DPB1 in 400 to 480. Roughly five DR-DQ haplotypes were handled as single units for association and clustering because linkage in the cohort was strong. Among several hundred genotyped donors of the cohort, an average of approximately 240,000 unique TCR beta nucleotide sequences was sequenced per donor, of which 15% to 20% were non-productive. Points the paper makes about the study in general: A total of 150 or so TCR beta chains were listed by the study as associated with cytomegalovirus. Correlated functional status among segregating V segments might reflect linkage disequilibrium, but an unknown experimental factor could not be ruled out. Across donors, most TCR sequences were observed very rarely, whereas some public TCRs were present in many individuals. The 87-base-pair reads could not distinguish some IMGT-functional V segments, including TRBV6-2 and TRBV6-3, so those segments were excluded. In both the original and validation cohorts, the classifier was reported to diagnose cytomegalovirus status with high specificity and sensitivity. In a later analysis, HLA-associated TCR beta chains were found to be more clonally expanded and to have lower generation probabilities than equally common non-associated chains. According to a later analysis, parvovirus B19, influenza, CMV and Epstein-Barr virus appeared linked to several top co-occurrence clusters. The presence/absence analyses assumed that sequencing depth was roughly uniform across donors, and that assumption may not be true. A cluster of highly shared sequence variants was judged likely to be a technical artifact of the sequencing pipeline. The earlier analysis of fewer than 750 of the donors excluded roughly 17 rarely observed V segments, including chromosome 9 orphons, because counts were too low. According to a later analysis, most CMV-associated TCR beta chains appeared to be HLA-restricted, and the HLA associations seemed to be driven largely by CMV exposure. V-gene and J-gene trimming of TCR beta chains was associated with a missense DCLRE1C variant in a later genetic analysis, and the association was replicated in an independent cohort. A further reported finding was that TCR beta sequences accurately predicted the HLA-A and HLA-B alleles for most subjects in the first cohort. A few of the identified cytomegalovirus-associated TCR beta chains were confirmed in vitro to be specific for cytomegalovirus antigens. Specific HLA alleles were associated with 15,000 to 20,000 TCR beta sequences at a false discovery rate of 0.05 in a later analysis. Because HLA typing was unavailable for some donors at each locus, only the typed subset was used in association tests. Broadly in line with IMGT annotations, most TCR beta V segments showed up in productive rearrangements about 87% or about 30% of the time in an earlier analysis of under 700 of the donors. In this cohort, only TCR beta chains were sequenced, and detectable features were limited by the absence of alpha or paired-chain data. Assigning TCR associations to individual alleles was difficult when HLA alleles, especially DR and DQ, strongly co-occurred. It was suggested by the authors that the approach could potentially be generalized to other disease states and immunological phenotypes. In a later genetic analysis, fewer N-insertions in productive TCRs were reported among donors in an Asian-associated ancestry cluster than the roughly 700-donor mean. A later analysis found that TCR association rates varied across HLA loci, with DRB1 alleles showing the most associated TCRs and HLA-C alleles the fewest. The only immune exposure information available for the cohort was CMV serostatus.

Inclusive of the bounding cysteine and phenylalanine, the CDR3 is 16 residues long. Of the read, only the CDR3 DNA is kept; its 48 bases are in frame from base 1. V is reduced by 1 base and J by 0 bases, leaving a spacing of 10 bases between them. CDR1 and CDR2 are drawn from the germline V gene: SGHTS, YDEGEE. The cohort consisted of 666 healthy bone marrow donors. All cohort members were sampled while nominally healthy, although unrecorded immune exposures were likely present. The donor tested CMV seropositive, placing the donor among the approximately 290 seropositive members of the cohort. A peripheral blood sample was provided by each donor, and peripheral blood mononuclear cells were used for TCR beta sequencing. Genomic DNA extraction from the blood cell samples was performed with the Qiagen DNeasy Blood Extraction Kit. Libraries came from the immunoSEQ multiplex PCR assay. For the multiplex PCR, a mixture combining 60 forward primers for TCR Vbeta segments and 13 reverse primers for TCR Jbeta segments was used. A multiplex PCR assay on genomic DNA amplified the CDR3 region of rearranged TCR beta genes. On the Illumina HiSeq System, the amplified TCR beta libraries were sequenced as 87-base-pair reads. Under the source paper's analysis protocol: A later analysis counted about 82 million unique TCR beta chains across the 700 or so repertoires, and about 10 million of these chains were shared by at least two donors. To remove PCR and sequencing errors, raw reads were error-corrected and collapsed into unique sequences using a nearest-neighbor algorithm that merged closely related sequences. To assign V, D and J gene segments, CDR3 sequences were aligned to IMGT reference sequences. For a sequence to be retained, a match of at least six nucleotides to both a V gene segment and a J gene segment was required. Rearrangements were classified as productive when the CDR3 lacked stop codons and remained in frame with V and J, and all other rearrangements were classified as non-productive. CDR3 was defined according to IMGT convention as the region running from the second conserved V-encoded cysteine to the conserved J-encoded phenylalanine. The earlier analysis of roughly 590 of the donors excluded sequences that lacked an unambiguous match to a single V gene segment. In an earlier analysis of about 590 of the donors, a V segment was called functional when productive rearrangements were above 56.7%, and segregating when the standard deviation between donors exceeded 5%. To diagnose cytomegalovirus status from the catalog of TCR beta chain sequences, a statistical classification framework was built. V and J gene assignment, in a later analysis, came from comparing TCR nucleotide sequences with IMGT/GENE-DB human TR gene sequences. The TCRdist pipeline was used in a later analysis to assign CDR3 sequences and most-parsimonious VDJ recombination scenarios. In a later analysis, each TCR beta chain was defined by its CDR3 amino acid sequence together with its V-gene family, and reads without a unique V-gene family were excluded. A later analysis removed 592 highly shared, low-generation-probability nucleotide sequences to deal with suspected cross-contamination and a sequencing artifact. A later analysis calculated a clonal expansion index for each public chain from normalized within-repertoire ranks of inferred template counts. A later analysis computed generation probabilities with a VDJ recombination model fitted to out-of-frame rearrangements, and checked the results against IGoR. A later analysis scored TCR-TCR, TCR-HLA and TCR-CMV co-occurrence with hypergeometric tests, applying a repertoire-size bias correction to TCR pairs. A later analysis estimated false discovery rates by permuting HLA or CMV assignments 20 times. A later analysis grouped co-occurring TCRs with DBSCAN, adding TCRdist sequence similarity when clustering within HLA-allele-positive subsets. Co-occurrence clustering excluded repertoires with fewer than 30,000 or more than 120,000 public chains, plus five with anomalous nucleotide sharing. The immuneACCESS repertoire file appears here via TCRdb, limited to in-frame rearrangements. These files lack a portion of the clones; in checked studies, under half of the deficit traces to unresolved V genes, and the cause of the others is not known. The V and J calls and clone size come from that table; D and trimming were worked out from the DNA. The table for this sample lists about 130,000 clones; around four fifths of them were counted only once. Roughly 12% of the sample is taken by the ten largest.

This clone was counted a single time. The antigen this receptor binds is unknown. Base qualities are missing; no much larger clone stands one base away. Sequencing used PBMCs. This receptor chain uses TRBV5-8 and TRBJ2-2, with an unclear D gene assignment. This receptor was taken from a male donor in good health and CMV-seropositive. The CDR3 region: CASSLITGPNTGELFF. DNA sequence: TGTGCCAGCAGCTTGATTACTGGGCCGAACACCGGGGAGCTGTTTTTT. The CDR3, completed at both ends by the reference TRBV5-8 and TRBJ2-2 genes, gives the full variable domain EAGVTQSPTHLIKTRGQQATLRCSPISGHTSVYWYQQALGLGLQFLLWYDEGEERNRGNFPPRFSGRQFPNYSSELNVNALELEDSALYLCASSLITGPNTGELFFGEGSRLTVL.